Sequencing of this TCR beta chain was carried out in a study of blood T cell repertoires in COVID-19. Overall study: Spain, Italy and the United States supplied samples that represented acute and convalescent COVID-19. Sources were T cells, B-cell-depleted T cells, or PBMCs; the material itself was cDNA or gDNA.

Original analysis: The assay estimated nucleated cells by amplifying reference gene primers. This table comes from immunoSEQ multiplex PCR, and its TCRdb copy is limited to in-frame clones, with some not included. The V and J calls and the clone size are those of that table, but D and trimming were determined from the DNA. The repertoire holds approximately 390,000 clones, around 90% seen once, with roughly 6.8% in the top ten. The V end lost 0 bases, the J end lost 3 bases, and 11 bases lay between the germline ends. CDR1 and CDR2 (germline): SGHVS, FQNEAQ. The CDR3 extends over 15 amino acids. The receptor was isolated from a man younger than 35 with active or convalescent COVID-19. The sequenced material came from peripheral blood. The V and J genes are TRBV7-8 and TRBJ1-1; D perhaps matches TRBD1 (6 bases). The CDR3 bases are TGTGCCAGCAGCTTAGCGCAGGGGAGATACACTGAAGCTTTCTTT. It is translated as CASSLAQGRYTEAFF.